Presented here are 28 T cell receptor beta chains from one specimen sequenced in a study of cytomegalovirus exposure and HLA in healthy donors. The PCR contained 60 Vbeta and 13 Jbeta primers. The repertoire was sequenced with immunoSEQ multiplex PCR; TCRdb's copy has only in-frame clones and lacks some. This listing includes around 100,000 clones. Source material: PBMCs. The receptor source for this set is a man aged 35-49 years in good health and CMV-seropositive.

This rearrangement joins TRBV4-1 to TRBJ2-7; D might be TRBD1 (5 bases). V lost 4 bases and J 5 bases, leaving 6 bases between the germline ends. CDR1 is MGHRA, CDR2 YSYEKL, per germline. This CDR3 is 11 amino acids long. CDR3 DNA: TGCGCCAGCAGCCCAGGGCACGAGCAGTACTTC. It codes for CASSPGHEQYF.

This chain connects TRBV4-1 to TRBJ1-1, with D maybe TRBD1 (6 bases). Trimming left V 1 base short and J 0 bases short, with 15 bases between. Looked up from germline, CDR1 is MGHRA and CDR2 is YSYEKL. The CDR3 extends over 17 amino acids. In nucleotides, the CDR3 is TGCGCCAGCAGCCAAGCGCCACAGGGTACCATGAACACTGAAGCTTTCTTT. Its translation: CASSQAPQGTMNTEAFF.

This chain uses TRBV12-5 with TRBJ1-1; 7 bases fit TRBD1. Germline trimming cut 5 bases from V and 5 bases from J; bases unmatched to any gene: 8. CDR3 length: 14 residues. The germline V gene encodes CDR1 LGHNT and CDR2 FRNRAP. The DNA of the CDR3 is TGTGCTAGTGGTATCGGACAGGTTGGAACTGAAGCTTTCTTT. It specifies CASGIGQVGTEAFF.

This chain connects TRBV27 to TRBJ1-4; 8 bases line up with TRBD1. The V gene's germline CDR1 is MNHEY and CDR2 SMNVEV (reference sequence). This CDR3 spans 14 amino acids. V lost 5 bases and J lost 7; bases outside the gene matches: 6. CDR3 residues: CASSPWTGIEKLFF. The CDR3 coding sequence is TGTGCCAGCAGTCCATGGACAGGGATTGAAAAACTGTTTTTT. The full variable domain, with the rest looked up from reference TRBV27 and TRBJ1-4, is EAQVTQNPRYLITVTGKKLTVTCSQNMNHEYMSWYRQDPGLGLRQIYYSMNVEVTDKGDVPEGYKVSRKEKRNFPLILESPSPNQTSLYFCASSPWTGIEKLFFGSGTQLSVL.

The gene calls are TRBV27 and TRBJ2-7, with TRBD1 matching over 10 bases. Germline CDR1 reads MNHEY; CDR2 reads SMNVEV (reference sequence). J was trimmed by 3 bases and V by 6 bases; bases with no gene match: 8. This CDR3 spans 15 amino acids. The CDR3 DNA reads TGTGCCAGCAGCAGGGTCGGGACAGGGGTCTACGAGCAGTACTTC. Amino acids: CASSRVGTGVYEQYF.

The CDR3 here is CASQTGQTYEQYF. The CDR3 bases are TGTGCCAGCCAGACGGGACAGACCTACGAGCAGTACTTC. The rearrangement uses TRBV28 and TRBJ2-7; 7 bases align to TRBD1. The CDR3 has 13 residues. In germline, CDR1 is MDHEN, CDR2 SYDVKM. V lost 8 bases to trimming and J lost 2 bases; unmatched junction nucleotides: 6.

V and J are TRBV18 and TRBJ2-2; a weak D match, TRBD1 (6 bases). V lost 5 bases to trimming and J lost 2 bases, with 12 bases between them. This CDR3 has 15 amino acids. The V gene's germline CDR1 is KGHSH and CDR2 LQKENI. The CDR3 coding sequence is TGTGCCAGCTCATCGGACAGTCGAAACACCGGGGAGCTGTTTTTT. This codes for CASSSDSRNTGELFF.

The chain combines TRBV28 with TRBJ1-5; 11 nucleotides agree with TRBD1. Germline V gene data show CDR1 as MDHEN and CDR2 as SYDVKM. J lost 3 bases, V lost 3 bases, and 7 bases had no gene match. The CDR3 covers 17 residues. The CDR3 loop is CASSLFGTGGFNQPQHF. The CDR3 DNA reads TGTGCCAGCAGTTTGTTCGGGACAGGGGGTTTCAATCAGCCCCAGCATTTT.

The chain uses TRBV27 and TRBJ2-7; 9 bases are shared with TRBD2. The trim removed 3 bases at V and 3 bases at J, leaving 3 bases unmatched. This CDR3 is 14 amino acids long. Looked up from germline, CDR1 is MNHEY and CDR2 is SMNVEV (reference sequence). As DNA, the CDR3 is TGTGCCAGCAGTTTTAGCGGGAGAGGCTACGAGCAGTACTTC. Protein sequence: CASSFSGRGYEQYF.

This chain links TRBV9 with TRBJ2-3; TRBD2 matches 11 bases. Germline-derived CDR1 and CDR2 are SGDLS and YYNGEE. V trimming: 6 bases; J trimming: 4 bases; junction bases outside the gene matches: 28. The CDR3 has 22 residues. The CDR3 region is CASTQRIAPKGLAAQAADTQYF. DNA of the CDR3: TGTGCCAGCACCCAAAGGATTGCCCCAAAGGGACTAGCGGCCCAGGCGGCAGATACGCAGTATTTT.

The chain recombines TRBV18 with TRBJ1-2, with D perhaps matching TRBD1 (5 bases). Per the germline V gene, CDR1 is KGHSH and CDR2 is LQKENI. CDR3 length: 16 amino acids. V was cut by 2 bases and J by 6 bases, with 19 bases left in between. The DNA for the CDR3 is TGTGCCAGCTCACCAGATAACAGGAATGGCATTGATGGCTACACCTTC. Its protein product is CASSPDNRNGIDGYTF. The full variable domain, in which reference TRBV18 and TRBJ1-2 provide the parts outside the CDR3, is NAGVMQNPRHLVRRRGQEARLRCSPMKGHSHVYWYRQLPEEGLKFMVYLQKENIIDESGMPKERFSAEFPKEGPSILRIQQVVRGDSAAYFCASSPDNRNGIDGYTFGSGTRLTVV.

The V gene is TRBV29-1, the J gene TRBJ2-7, with D perhaps TRBD1 (5 bases). The CDR3 totals 15 residues. Germline CDR1 SQVTM, CDR2 ANQGSEA. The V end lost 0 bases, the J end lost 3 bases, and 15 bases lay between the germline ends. As DNA, the CDR3 is TGCAGCGTTGAAGATCTTGAAGGGGCCGGCTACGAGCAGTACTTC. This encodes CSVEDLEGAGYEQYF.

J is TRBJ2-7 and V is TRBV29-1; 8 bases match TRBD1. From germline, CDR1 is SQVTM and CDR2 ANQGSEA. The CDR3 has 15 residues. Trimming at V came to 5 bases and at J to 5 bases, leaving 14 bases not matched to a gene. CDR3 in amino acids: CSVTRVGQGTNEQYF. As DNA, the CDR3 is TGCAGCGTTACAAGGGTCGGACAGGGAACTAACGAGCAGTACTTC.

This chain links TRBV7-3 with TRBJ2-2; TRBD2 matches at 10 bases. The CDR3 sequence is 16 residues long. Germline V gives CDR1 SGHTA, CDR2 FQGTGA. Trimming at V came to 5 bases and at J to 0 bases, leaving 3 bases not matched to a gene. In DNA form, the CDR3 reads TGTGCCAGCAGCCCCGGGACTAGCGCGAACACCGGGGAGCTGTTTTTT. Amino acids: CASSPGTSANTGELFF.

The gene calls are TRBV11-2 and TRBJ2-2, with TRBD1 as a possible D gene (6 bases). The germline V and J ends were trimmed by 7 bases and 0 bases, with 12 bases remaining between them. Germline CDR1 is SGHAT and CDR2 is FQNNGV. CDR3 length: 15 residues. This CDR3 reads CASIPDRTNTGELFF. In nucleotides, the CDR3 is TGTGCCAGCATCCCCGACAGGACGAACACCGGGGAGCTGTTTTTT.

The CDR3 DNA sequence: TGTGCCAGCAGCTTTGAAGTGGGCAGCTCCTACGAGCAGTACTTC. This sequence encodes CASSFEVGSSYEQYF. The genes are TRBV11-2 and TRBJ2-7; D not resolved. CDR3 size: 15 residues. Germline V lookup: CDR1 SGHAT, CDR2 FQNNGV. Between the trimmed V and J ends, which lost 3 bases and 0 bases, there was a span of 12 bases.

This chain connects TRBV5-1 to TRBJ2-7; 16 positions match TRBD2. The germline CDR1 and CDR2 sequences are SGHRS and YFSETQ. Trimming took 4 bases from V and 0 from J; bases not matched to a gene: 4. CDR3 length: 17 residues. This CDR3 is CASSTGLAGGPSYEQYF. Here the CDR3 DNA reads TGCGCCAGCAGCACGGGACTAGCGGGAGGGCCCTCCTACGAGCAGTACTTC.

The chain combines TRBV4-3 with TRBJ1-5, with D perhaps matching TRBD1 (5 bases). V was clipped by 1 base and J by 4 bases, with 11 bases between them. CDR1 is LGHNA, CDR2 YSLEER, per germline. The CDR3 has 15 residues. CDR3 protein: CASSQARAENQPQHF. The DNA for the CDR3 is TGCGCCAGCAGCCAAGCCAGGGCTGAAAATCAGCCCCAGCATTTT.

This sequence joins TRBV10-3 and TRBJ2-2; 11 positions match TRBD1. Germline V gives CDR1 ENHRY, CDR2 SYGVKD. The CDR3 contains 16 residues. Germline trimming cut 6 bases from V and 4 bases from J; bases unmatched to any gene: 7. CDR3 amino acids: CAISGTGGRSTGELFF. CDR3 sequence (DNA): TGTGCCATCAGCGGGACAGGGGGTCGTTCCACCGGGGAGCTGTTTTTT.

The V call is TRBV4-1, the J call TRBJ1-5; D might be TRBD1 (6 bases). CDR3 length equals 17 residues. Germline V gene lookup returns CDR1 MGHRA and CDR2 YSYEKL. Deletions cut 4 bases from V and 7 bases from J, with 23 bases between. This CDR3 reads CASSPSDATGRGQPQHF. CDR3 in DNA: TGCGCCAGCAGCCCCTCGGATGCGACGGGGAGGGGGCAGCCCCAGCATTTT.

This rearrangement joins TRBV7-9 to TRBJ1-1; the D gene is possibly TRBD1 (6 bases). The CDR3 loop spans 14 amino acids. Germline CDR1 and CDR2: SEHNR and FQNEAQ (reference sequence). Trimming stripped 0 bases from V and 1 base from J, with 6 bases between. The CDR3 sequence: CASSLATGNTEAFF. CDR3 bases: TGTGCCAGCAGCTTAGCGACAGGGAACACTGAAGCTTTCTTT.

This chain joins TRBV7-9 and TRBJ1-2; D might be TRBD1 (5 bases). The ends were cut back, 3 bases at V and 6 bases at J, with 17 bases in the middle. Germline values: CDR1 SEHNR, CDR2 FQNEAQ (reference sequence). This CDR3 has 15 residues. CDR3 sequence reads: CASSLARGASDGYTF. CDR3 sequence (DNA): TGTGCCAGCAGCTTGGCTAGGGGCGCGTCGGATGGCTACACCTTC.

The rearrangement links TRBV28 to TRBJ1-3, with D perhaps matching TRBD1 (5 bases). This CDR3 has 16 amino acids. Trimming stripped 4 bases from V and 0 bases from J, with 13 bases between. Germline lookup yields CDR1 MDHEN and CDR2 SYDVKM. In DNA form, the CDR3 reads TGTGCCAGCAGTTCTATAGACAGAAGCTCTGGAAACACCATATATTTT. It yields the protein CASSSIDRSSGNTIYF.

In nucleotides, the CDR3 is TGTGCCAGCAGGCAAACACAGGGGCTAATATTCACAGATACGCAGTATTTT. As protein: CASRQTQGLIFTDTQYF. The chain has TRBV27 and TRBJ2-3; 7 bases match TRBD1. V lost 6 bases and J lost 2; bases outside the gene matches: 14. The V gene's germline CDR1 is MNHEY and CDR2 SMNVEV (reference sequence). The CDR3 length is 17 residues.

The V call is TRBV4-2, the J call TRBJ2-5; no definite D call. Trimming shortened V by 0 bases and J by 2 bases, and 7 bases separated the two germline ends. The CDR3 contains 14 residues. Germline V gene lookup returns CDR1 LGHNA and CDR2 YNFKEQ. The CDR3 region is CASSQEPVQETQYF. In nucleotides, the CDR3 is TGTGCCAGCAGCCAAGAGCCGGTTCAAGAGACCCAGTACTTC.

The chain carries TRBV7-2 and TRBJ2-5, with 8 nucleotides matching TRBD1. This CDR3 contains 17 residues. Germline loops: CDR1 SGHTA, CDR2 FQGNSA. The trim removed 1 base at V and 2 bases at J, leaving 9 bases unmatched. The CDR3 sequence is CASSLVLQGALQETQYF. CDR3 coding DNA: TGTGCCAGCAGCTTAGTACTGCAGGGGGCCTTACAAGAGACCCAGTACTTC.

The gene calls are TRBV6-5 and TRBJ2-7; tentatively, D is TRBD1 (6 bases). Germline V lookup: CDR1 MNHEY, CDR2 SVGAGI. This CDR3 has 13 residues. Trimming took 4 bases from V and 5 from J, leaving 12 bases between them. The CDR3 nucleotides read TGTGCCAGCAGTTCACAGGGTAATCACGAGCAGTACTTC. This translates into CASSSQGNHEQYF.

The rearrangement uses TRBV27 and TRBJ2-3; no reliable D call. The CDR3 loop spans 14 amino acids. Germline values: CDR1 MNHEY, CDR2 SMNVEV (reference sequence). Trimming took 10 bases from V and 0 from J, leaving 14 bases between them. As DNA, the CDR3 is TGTGCCACCAAGTGGGCAAGAAGCACAGATACGCAGTATTTT. This sequence encodes CATKWARSTDTQYF.